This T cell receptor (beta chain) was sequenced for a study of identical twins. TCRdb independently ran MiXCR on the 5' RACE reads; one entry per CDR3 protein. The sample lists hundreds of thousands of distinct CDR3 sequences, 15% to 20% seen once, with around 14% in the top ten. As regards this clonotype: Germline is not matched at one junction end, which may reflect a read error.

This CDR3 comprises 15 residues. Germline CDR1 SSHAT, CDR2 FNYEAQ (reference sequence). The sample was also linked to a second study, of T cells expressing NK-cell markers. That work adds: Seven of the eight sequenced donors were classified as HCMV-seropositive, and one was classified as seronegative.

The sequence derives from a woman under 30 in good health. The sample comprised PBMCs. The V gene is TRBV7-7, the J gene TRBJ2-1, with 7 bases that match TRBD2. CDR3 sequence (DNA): TGTGCTAGCAGCCCAGCTAGCGGCTCCTACAATGAGCAGTTCTTC. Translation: CASSPASGSYNEQFF.